A single sample gave rise to the 17 T cell receptor beta chains below, sequenced in a study of tumor-infiltrating lymphocytes in glioblastoma multiforme. TCRB libraries came from RNA via three nested multiplex PCR rounds. TCRdb re-called the multiplex PCR reads with MiXCR, one entry per CDR3 protein. The table has under 35,000 distinct CDR3 sequences, more than 55% seen once. The sequencing input was brain tumor tissue. The receptor set was obtained from a male donor with glioblastoma.

With regard to this clonotype: Possible read error: a much larger clone is one base away. V is TRBV20-1 and J is TRBJ1-2, with D perhaps matching TRBD1 (5 bases). Germline CDR1 is DFQATT and CDR2 is SNEGSKA (reference sequence). CDR3 length: 13 residues. CDR3 loop: CRARDPGNYGYIF. Written as DNA, the CDR3 is TGCAGAGCTAGAGATCCAGGGAACTATGGCTACATCTTC.

For this clonotype: A much larger clone differs by one base, so this may be a read error. V gene TRBV5-4 combines with J gene TRBJ2-3, with 10 bases aligning to TRBD1. This CDR3 region has 16 residues. Looked up from germline, CDR1 is SGHNT and CDR2 is YYREEE (reference sequence). In nucleotides, the CDR3 is TGTGCCAGCAGTTTGGGGGACAGGGGAAGCACAGATAAGCAGTATTTT. Protein: CASSLGDRGSTDKQYF.

In the case of this clonotype: A much larger clone differs from this one at a single base, so this may be a read error. The V gene is TRBV7-9, the J gene TRBJ2-4; D is perhaps TRBD2 (5 bases). Germline V gene lookup returns CDR1 SEHNR and CDR2 FQNEAQ (reference sequence). The CDR3 spans 16 residues. In nucleotides, the CDR3 is TGTGCCCGCAGCTATGGACTGCAACTAGCCAAAAACATTCAGTACTTC. Its translation: CARSYGLQLAKNIQYF.

This clonotype was found many times. The V call is TRBV6-2 or TRBV6-3, the J call TRBJ2-2, with 7 bases identical to TRBD1. The germline gives CDR1 MNHEY, CDR2 SVGEGT. The CDR3 totals 13 residues. The trim removed 5 bases at V and 6 bases at J, leaving 3 bases unmatched. The CDR3 coding sequence is TGTGCCAGCAGTAGACAGGGCGCCGGGGAGCTGTTTTTT. Encoded protein: CASSRQGAGELFF.

This clonotype has ten or more counts. The V and J genes are TRBV5-1 and TRBJ1-1, with a weak D call TRBD1 (5 bases). This CDR3 region has 14 residues. Trimming shortened V by 0 bases and J by 3 bases, and 9 bases separated the two germline ends. Germline CDR1 reads SGHRS; CDR2 reads YFSETQ. CDR3 DNA: TGCGCCAGCAGCTTGGCCGGGGGTTACACTGAAGCTTTCTTT. Its protein product is CASSLAGGYTEAFF.

In the case of this clonotype: Germline is not matched at one junction end, which may reflect a read error. V gene TRBV11-2 combines with J gene TRBJ2-7, with D possibly being TRBD2 (5 bases). The germline gives CDR1 SGHAT, CDR2 FQNNGV. This CDR3 contains 12 residues. The CDR3 sequence is CASSAGDYEQYF. The CDR3 DNA reads TGTGCCAGCAGCGCCGGCGACTACGAACAGTACTTC.

This clonotype was observed once. At one of its ends the junction is not consistent with the germline gene, which may arise from a read error. In DNA form, the CDR3 reads TGTGCCAGCAGTTACCCGGGAGGGGGGAGCAATCAGCCCCAGCGTTTT. It specifies CASSYPGGGSNQPQRF. This chain connects TRBV6-5 to TRBJ1-5; weak D call: TRBD1 (6 bases). Germline V gene data show CDR1 as MNHEY and CDR2 as SVGAGI. The CDR3 has 16 residues.

The CDR3 region is CRAGTSGTSTDTQYF. CDR3 bases: TGCCGCGCCGGGACTAGCGGCACTAGCACAGATACGCAGTATTTT. V is TRBV29-1 and J is TRBJ2-3; 11 positions agree with TRBD2. The CDR3 is 15 residues long. Germline-derived CDR1 and CDR2 are SQVTM and ANQGSEA.

The V gene is TRBV20-1, the J gene TRBJ1-1, with TRBD1 matching 7 bases. J lost 7 bases, V lost 6 bases, and 8 bases had no gene match. Germline CDR1 reads DFQATT; CDR2 reads SNEGSKA (reference sequence). This CDR3 region has 12 residues. The CDR3 region is CSAAGTEVEAFF. CDR3 DNA: TGCAGTGCGGCCGGGACAGAGGTTGAAGCTTTCTTT.

On this clonotype itself: One end of the junction varies from germline; a read error may be responsible. V is TRBV4-2 and J is TRBJ2-2; a weak D match, TRBD2 (6 bases). The CDR3 is 17 amino acids. Germline V CDR1 and CDR2: LGHNA, YNFKEQ. The CDR3 here is CAISQIGLALNAGELFF. For the CDR3, the DNA is TGTGCCATCAGCCAAATAGGGCTAGCGTTGAACGCCGGGGAGCTGTTTTTT.

This clonotype was found a few times. This chain links TRBV28 with TRBJ1-2, with D perhaps TRBD1 (6 bases). The ends were cut back, 4 bases at V and 6 bases at J, with 12 bases in the middle. Germline CDR1 is MDHEN and CDR2 is SYDVKM. This CDR3 is 13 amino acids long. The CDR3 protein is CASSSGQIDGYTF. Written as DNA, the CDR3 is TGTGCCAGCAGTTCGGGACAAATCGATGGCTACACCTTC.

There are many counts of this clonotype. The V call is TRBV14, the J call TRBJ2-5; D uncertain. The CDR3 has 12 residues. V gave up 4 bases and J gave up 5 bases, with 8 bases separating them. Germline CDR1 reads SGHDN; CDR2 reads FVKESK. CDR3 protein: CASSLEAETQYF. As DNA, the CDR3 is TGTGCCAGCAGCCTAGAGGCGGAGACCCAGTACTTC.

As regards this clonotype: Sequence at one end of the junction differs from germline and may be a read error. The genes are TRBV29-1 and TRBJ1-6; 7 bases map to TRBD1. Germline-derived CDR1 and CDR2 are SQVTM and ANQGSEA. CDR3 length: 13 residues. CDR3 nucleotide sequence: TGTAGCGTTGCCAGGGACAGAGAATCACCCCTTCTCTTT. Translation gives CSVARDRESPLLF.

Ten or more counts support this clonotype. The gene calls are TRBV6-1 and TRBJ1-2; weak D call: TRBD1 (5 bases). V lost 1 base, J lost 6 bases, and 9 bases lay in between. The CDR3 length is 13 residues. Germline CDR1 MNHNS, CDR2 SASEGT. CDR3 sequence: CASSEDGGDGYTF. The CDR3, as DNA: TGTGCCAGCAGTGAAGATGGGGGGGATGGCTACACCTTC.

This clonotype was counted a few times. The chain couples TRBV11-2 to TRBJ2-3; possible D gene TRBD2, 6 bases. Trimming left V 3 bases short and J 1 base short, with 11 bases between. The CDR3 length is 15 residues. CDR1 and CDR2 (germline): SGHAT, FQNNGV. For the CDR3, the DNA is TGTGCCAGCAGCTTGTTTGCTAGCGGCACAGATACGCAGTATTTT. This gives the protein CASSLFASGTDTQYF.

The chain combines TRBV20-1 with TRBJ2-5, with a tentative D call TRBD2 (6 bases). This CDR3 spans 15 amino acids. Germline loops: CDR1 DFQATT, CDR2 SNEGSKA (reference sequence). Trimming removed 3 bases from V and 7 bases from J, with 21 bases in between. CDR3 DNA: TGCAGTGCTAGCTTTGGAGGGAGTATTGATGGGACCCAGTACTTC. Amino acids: CSASFGGSIDGTQYF.

On this clonotype: This may be a read error: a much more frequent sequence differs by one nucleotide. This sequence joins TRBV7-3 and TRBJ2-5, with 14 nucleotides matching TRBD2. Germline CDR1 and CDR2: SGHTA and FQGTGA. Trimming removed 5 bases from V and 4 bases from J; junction bases left unmatched: 3. The CDR3 runs 15 residues. The CDR3: CASSRGTSGRETQYF. In nucleotides, the CDR3 is TGTGCCAGCAGCAGGGGGACTAGCGGGAGAGAGACCCAGTACTTC.